Included here is one TCR beta chain sequence, with context. The record originates from a study of blood T cell repertoires in COVID-19. Across the study: The United States, Italy and Spain were the sources of the acute and convalescent COVID-19 samples. Sources were T cells, B-cell-depleted T cells, or PBMCs; the material itself was cDNA or gDNA.

Only in-frame clones appear in the TCRdb table, and some are missing; sequencing was by immunoSEQ multiplex PCR. The table records about 74,000 clones, around 78% of them present only once. This CDR3 region has 14 residues. CDR1 is MNHEY and CDR2 is SVGAGI in the germline V gene. V was shortened by 7 bases and J by 1 base, with 10 bases between the two germline ends. The sequence came from a human donor in a cohort sampled during active COVID-19. Source material: peripheral blood. The chain is built from TRBV6-5 and TRBJ2-2; possibly TRBD2 for D (5 bases). CDR3 nucleotide sequence: TGTGCCAGCACGGGTCGGGAGAACACCGGGGAGCTGTTTTTT. The encoded protein is CASTGRENTGELFF.